This T cell receptor (beta chain) came from a study of control samples from healthy donors and cancer patients. Worth noting for this clone: The identical CDR3 is also encoded by other nucleotide sequences in the sample.

Data came from immunoSEQ multiplex PCR; TCRdb stores just in-frame clones and leaves some out. The repertoire holds 150,000 to 200,000 clones, with about 90% as singletons. The clonotype comes from a woman aged 25 to 39 in good health. Sequencing input: blood.

The CDR3 coding sequence is TGCGCCAGCAGCTTTGACAGAAATGAGCAGTTCTTC. Its protein is CASSFDRNEQFF. The chain joins TRBV5-1 to TRBJ2-1; tentative D call: TRBD1 (5 bases). The germline V gene has CDR1 SGHRS and CDR2 YFSETQ. The CDR3 totals 12 residues. Trimming pared 2 bases from V and 7 bases from J, leaving 7 bases between.